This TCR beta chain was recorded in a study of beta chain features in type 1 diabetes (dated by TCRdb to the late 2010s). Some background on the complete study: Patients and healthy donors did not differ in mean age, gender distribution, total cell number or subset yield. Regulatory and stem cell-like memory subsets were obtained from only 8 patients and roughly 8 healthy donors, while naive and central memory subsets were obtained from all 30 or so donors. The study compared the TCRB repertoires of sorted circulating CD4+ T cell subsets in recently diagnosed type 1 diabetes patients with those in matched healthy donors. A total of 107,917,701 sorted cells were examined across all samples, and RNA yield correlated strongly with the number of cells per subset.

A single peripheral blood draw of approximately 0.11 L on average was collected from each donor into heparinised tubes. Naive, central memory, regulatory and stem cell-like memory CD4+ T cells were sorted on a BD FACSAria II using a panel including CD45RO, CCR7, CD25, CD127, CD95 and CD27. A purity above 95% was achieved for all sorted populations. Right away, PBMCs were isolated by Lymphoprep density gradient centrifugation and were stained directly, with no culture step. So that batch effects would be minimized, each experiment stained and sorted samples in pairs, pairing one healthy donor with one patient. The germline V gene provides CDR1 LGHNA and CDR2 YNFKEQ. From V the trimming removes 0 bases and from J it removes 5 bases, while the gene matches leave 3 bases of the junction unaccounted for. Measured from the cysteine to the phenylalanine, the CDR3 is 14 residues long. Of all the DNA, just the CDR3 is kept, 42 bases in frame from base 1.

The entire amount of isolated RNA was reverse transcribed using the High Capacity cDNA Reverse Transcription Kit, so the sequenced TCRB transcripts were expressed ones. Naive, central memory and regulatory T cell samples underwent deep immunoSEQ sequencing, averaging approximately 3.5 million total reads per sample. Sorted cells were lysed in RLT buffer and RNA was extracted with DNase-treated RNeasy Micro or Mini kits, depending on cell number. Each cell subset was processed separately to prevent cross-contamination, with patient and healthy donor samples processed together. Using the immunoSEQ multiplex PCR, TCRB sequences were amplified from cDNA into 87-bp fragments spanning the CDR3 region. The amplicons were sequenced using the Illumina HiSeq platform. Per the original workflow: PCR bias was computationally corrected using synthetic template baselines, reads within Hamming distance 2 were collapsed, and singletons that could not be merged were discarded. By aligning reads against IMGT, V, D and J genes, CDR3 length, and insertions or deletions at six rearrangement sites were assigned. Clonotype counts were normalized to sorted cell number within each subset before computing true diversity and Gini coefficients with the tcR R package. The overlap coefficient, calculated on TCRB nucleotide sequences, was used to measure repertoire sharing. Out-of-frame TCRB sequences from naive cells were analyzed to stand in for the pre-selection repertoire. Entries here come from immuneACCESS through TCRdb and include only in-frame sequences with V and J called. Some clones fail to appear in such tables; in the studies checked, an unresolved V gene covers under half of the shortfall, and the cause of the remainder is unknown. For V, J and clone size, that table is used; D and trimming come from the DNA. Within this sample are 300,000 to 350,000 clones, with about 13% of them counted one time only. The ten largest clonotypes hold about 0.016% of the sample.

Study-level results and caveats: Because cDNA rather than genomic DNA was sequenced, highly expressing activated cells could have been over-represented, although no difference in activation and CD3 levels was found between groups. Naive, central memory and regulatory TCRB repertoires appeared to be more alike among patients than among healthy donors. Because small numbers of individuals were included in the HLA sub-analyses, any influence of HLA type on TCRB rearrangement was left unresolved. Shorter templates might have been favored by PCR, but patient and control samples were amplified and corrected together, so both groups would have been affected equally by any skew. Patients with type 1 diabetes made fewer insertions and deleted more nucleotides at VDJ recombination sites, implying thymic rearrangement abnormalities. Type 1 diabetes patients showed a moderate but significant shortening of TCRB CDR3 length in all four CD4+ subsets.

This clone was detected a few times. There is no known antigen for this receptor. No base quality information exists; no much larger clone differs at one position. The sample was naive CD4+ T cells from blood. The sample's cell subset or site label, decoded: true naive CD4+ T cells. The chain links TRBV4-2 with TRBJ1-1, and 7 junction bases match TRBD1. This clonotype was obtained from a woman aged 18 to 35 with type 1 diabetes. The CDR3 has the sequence CASSQEAGGTEAFF. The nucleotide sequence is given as TGTGCCAGCAGCCAAGAAGCAGGGGGAACTGAAGCTTTCTTT.